The T cell receptor beta chain under discussion was sequenced for a study of graft-versus-host responses after intestinal transplantation. Concerning this clone itself: The antigen is not known.

Findings of the study overall: GvH clones were identified in recipient marrow, with some first appearing in ileum or blood.

Germline V gene sequence: CDR1 MDHEN, CDR2 SYDVKM. This CDR3 contains 17 residues. V lost 6 bases to trimming and J lost 4 bases, with 24 bases between them. Assay: immunoSEQ multiplex PCR; the TCRdb copy retains only in-frame clones and omits some. The table lists some 140,000 clones, about nine tenths of them singletons. J is TRBJ1-2 and V is TRBV28; no clear D. This clonotype originated in a human donor who received an intestinal transplant. This specimen consisted of unstimulated CD4+ T cells sorted from spleen or lymph node cells, obtained before intestinal transplant. This chain's CDR3 is CASRRRAAAAMSYGYTF. The CDR3 DNA reads TGTGCCAGCAGGCGCCGGGCCGCCGCGGCTATGTCCTATGGCTACACCTTC.